One sample yielded the 17 T cell receptor beta chains listed below, sequenced in a study of beta chain features in type 1 diabetes. Study-level findings and limits: Shorter TCRB CDR3s, moderately but significantly so, were found in Type 1 diabetes patients in all four CD4+ subsets.

These receptors are not linked to any known antigen. Expressed TCRB transcripts got sequenced, as all isolated RNA was reverse transcribed. Data came from immunoSEQ multiplex PCR; TCRdb stores just in-frame clones and leaves some out. The table includes under 300,000 clones, approximately 11% detected once. The sample consisted of naive CD4+ T cells from blood. Receptors originate from a man in his thirties or forties with type 1 diabetes.

The CDR3 loop reads CASRSTGDEQYF. For the CDR3, the DNA is TGTGCCAGCAGATCGACAGGCGACGAGCAGTACTTC. V and J are TRBV6-6 and TRBJ2-7; D may be TRBD1 (6 bases). Germline lookup yields CDR1 MNHNY and CDR2 SVGAGI (reference sequence). The CDR3 totals 12 residues. V was clipped by 6 bases and J by 5 bases, with 11 bases between them.

This chain joins TRBV7-9 and TRBJ1-1; 7 nucleotides line up with TRBD1. V was pared by 5 bases and J by 10 bases, with 13 bases of the junction left unmatched. The germline gives CDR1 SEHNR, CDR2 FQNEAQ (reference sequence). CDR3 length equals 14 residues. The CDR3 DNA is TGTGCCAGCAGCCCGGGACAGTCGGTTTGGGGAGCTTTCTTT. Amino acid sequence: CASSPGQSVWGAFF.

A few counts support this clone. The chain carries TRBV10-3 and TRBJ2-1; TRBD1 aligns across 7 bases. J lost 5 bases, V lost 2 bases, and 6 bases had no gene match. CDR1 is ENHRY, CDR2 SYGVKD, per germline. This CDR3 is built from 15 residues. CDR3 sequence reads: CAISEPQGFHNEQFF. CDR3 DNA sequence: TGTGCCATCAGTGAGCCACAGGGGTTCCACAATGAGCAGTTCTTC.

This clone was seen once. V and J are TRBV4-1 and TRBJ2-6; TRBD1 matches at 9 bases. The CDR3 consists of 15 residues. V lost 4 bases to trimming and J lost 4 bases; unmatched junction nucleotides: 2. Germline lookup yields CDR1 MGHRA and CDR2 YSYEKL. CDR3 protein: CASSRTGVGANVLTF. The CDR3 DNA is TGCGCCAGCAGCCGGACAGGGGTGGGGGCCAACGTCCTGACTTTC.

The rearrangement joins TRBV7-2 to TRBJ2-7; 10 nucleotides line up with TRBD2. V shed 5 bases and J 3 bases; nucleotides not matched to a gene: 4. The germline CDR1 and CDR2 sequences are SGHTA and FQGNSA. The CDR3 runs to 14 residues. The CDR3 is CASSMTSGYYEQYF. CDR3 in DNA: TGTGCCAGCAGCATGACTAGCGGGTACTACGAGCAGTACTTC.

This clone appeared a few times. The rearrangement uses TRBV30 and TRBJ2-5, with 8 positions matching TRBD2. Germline V gene data show CDR1 as GTSNPN and CDR2 as SVGIG (reference sequence). Germline trimming cut 5 bases from V and 2 bases from J; bases unmatched to any gene: 7. The CDR3 length is 14 residues. The CDR3 here is CAWRRGGAQETQYF. As DNA, the CDR3 is TGTGCCTGGCGCCGGGGGGGGGCACAAGAGACCCAGTACTTC.

This clone was observed a handful of times. The sample carries other DNA sequences with the same CDR3. The chain carries TRBV18 and TRBJ1-1; perhaps TRBD1 as D (6 bases). Germline CDR1 reads KGHSH; CDR2 reads LQKENI. The CDR3 contains 14 residues. The V gene lost 2 bases and the J gene lost 4 bases, with 11 bases spanning the gap. CDR3 nucleotide sequence: TGTGCCAGCTCACCAACAGGGCTCGGCACTGAAGCTTTCTTT. This encodes CASSPTGLGTEAFF.

The gene calls are TRBV5-1 and TRBJ2-2, with TRBD2 matching 10 bases. Trimming cost V 1 base and J 4 bases; bases outside gene matches: 1. Germline-derived CDR1 and CDR2 are SGHRS and YFSETQ. There are 15 residues in the CDR3. This CDR3 is CASSLRTSGTGELFF. The CDR3 DNA follows: TGCGCCAGCAGCTTGCGGACTAGCGGCACCGGGGAGCTGTTTTTT.

V and J are TRBV18 and TRBJ1-5; TRBD1 is a possible D gene (5 bases). CDR3 size: 13 residues. Trimming cost V 5 bases and J 3 bases, with 8 bases left between them. Germline V gene data show CDR1 as KGHSH and CDR2 as LQKENI. As DNA, the CDR3 is TGTGCCAGCTCAGGAGGGGTCAATCAGCCCCAGCATTTT. Translated: CASSGGVNQPQHF.

In this sample, this clone turned up a few times. The chain has TRBV7-3 and TRBJ2-4; 11 bases agree with TRBD1. The CDR3 sequence is 14 residues long. J was trimmed by 7 bases and V by 3 bases; bases with no gene match: 2. Germline lookup yields CDR1 SGHTA and CDR2 FQGTGA. The CDR3 bases are TGTGCCAGCAGCTTGGGACAGGGGGGGAACATTCAGTACTTC. Its translation: CASSLGQGGNIQYF. Full variable domain (missing parts from reference TRBV7-3 and TRBJ2-4): GAGVSQTPSNKVTEKGKYVELRCDPISGHTALYWYRQSLGQGPEFLIYFQGTGAADDSGLPNDRFFAVRPEGSVSTLKIQRTERGDSAVYLCASSLGQGGNIQYFGAGTRLSVL.

The chain has TRBV7-2 and TRBJ2-7; TRBD2 might be the D (5 bases). V lost 1 base and J lost 0, with 10 bases in between. The germline gives CDR1 SGHTA, CDR2 FQGNSA. The CDR3 length is 15 residues. Here the CDR3 reads CASSLEASLSYEQYF. The DNA of the CDR3 is TGTGCCAGCAGCTTAGAAGCTAGCCTCTCCTACGAGCAGTACTTC. Full variable domain (remainder filled in from reference TRBV7-2 and TRBJ2-7): GAGVSQSPSNKVTEKGKDVELRCDPISGHTALYWYRQSLGQGLEFLIYFQGNSAPDKSGLPSDRFSAERTGGSVSTLTIQRTQQEDSAVYLCASSLEASLSYEQYFGPGTRLTVT.

This clone was picked up a small number of times. The V call is TRBV23-1, the J call TRBJ2-5, with D possibly being TRBD2 (5 bases). TRBV23-1 has ORF status, its function being uncertain. V gave up 7 bases and J gave up 3 bases, with 21 bases separating them. The length of the CDR3 is 16 residues. The CDR3 sequence: CASTPGLDLRKETQYF. The CDR3 DNA reads as TGCGCCAGCACGCCGGGGTTGGACCTGAGGAAAGAGACCCAGTACTTC.

This clone was detected only a few times. The CDR3 loop reads CASSSTGTGFREQYF. The CDR3 DNA reads TGCGCCAGCAGCTCGACCGGGACAGGGTTTCGCGAGCAGTACTTC. The chain joins TRBV5-1 to TRBJ2-7; 9 nucleotides match TRBD1. The V segment lost 3 bases and the J segment 6 bases; nucleotides outside the gene matches: 10. CDR1 and CDR2 from the germline V gene are SGHRS and YFSETQ. The CDR3 is 15 amino acids.

The chain combines TRBV6-5 with TRBJ2-3; the D gene is possibly TRBD2 (6 bases). This CDR3 spans 14 amino acids. Trimming took off 6 bases at V and 6 bases at J, with 16 bases between the two ends. The germline gives CDR1 MNHEY, CDR2 SVGAGI. Written as DNA, the CDR3 is TGTGCCAGCAGCTCTTCGGGACTCTCCGATACGCAGTATTTT. This codes for CASSSSGLSDTQYF.

The chain uses TRBV7-6 and TRBJ1-2; 7 bases align to TRBD1. V shed 4 bases and J 2 bases; nucleotides not matched to a gene: 7. This CDR3 region has 15 residues. CDR1 is SGHVS, CDR2 FNYEAQ, per germline. This CDR3 is CASSSLPQGNYGYTF. DNA for the CDR3: TGTGCCAGCAGCTCACTACCACAGGGGAACTATGGCTACACCTTC. The full variable domain, with the rest looked up from reference TRBV7-6 and TRBJ1-2, is GAGVSQSPRYKVTKRGQDVALRCDPISGHVSLYWYRQALGQGPEFLTYFNYEAQQDKSGLPNDRFSAERPEGSISTLTIQRTEQRDSAMYRCASSSLPQGNYGYTFGSGTRLTVV.

This chain links TRBV15 with TRBJ2-7, with TRBD1 matching over 9 bases. Germline V CDR1 and CDR2: LNHNV, YYDKDF (reference sequence). After removal of 3 bases from V and 2 bases from J, the junction contained 5 bases not matched to a gene. The CDR3 runs 15 residues. CDR3 coding DNA: TGTGCCACCAGCAGCCCGGGACAGGGAGCCTACGAGCAGTACTTC. Translated: CATSSPGQGAYEQYF.

This clone was counted only a few times. The chain uses TRBV29-1 and TRBJ2-1; weak D call: TRBD1 (6 bases). V gave up 5 bases and J gave up 0 bases, with 26 bases separating them. CDR1 and CDR2 (germline): SQVTM, ANQGSEA. This CDR3 spans 19 amino acids. CDR3 protein: CSVRQNNTGRIYSYNEQFF. The CDR3 DNA follows: TGCAGCGTTCGGCAAAATAACACAGGGAGAATATACTCCTACAATGAGCAGTTCTTC.